This TCR beta chain was captured by sequencing in a study of memory CD4+ T cells and cytomegalovirus serostatus (dated 2019 in TCRdb). Concerning the study at large: The cohort included around 35 healthy adults from Belgium, of whom 9 were CMV seropositive and about 25 were CMV seronegative. To replicate a published TCR-based CMV serostatus classifier, the study sequenced CD4+ memory TCRbeta repertoires from a Belgian cohort whose cytomegalovirus serostatus was known.

From its cysteine to its phenylalanine, the CDR3 spans 12 amino acids. CDR3 DNA is the only sequence kept; it has 36 bases, read in frame from the first base. CDR1 and CDR2 were assigned from the germline V gene as SQVTM and ANQGSEA. V is clipped by 3 bases and J by 7 bases, and the sequence between their germline boundaries is 9 bases long. The Quick-DNA Microprep Kit was used to extract genomic DNA from the sorted cells. Amplification of TCRbeta DNA was done with the immunoSEQ hsTCRbeta kit, following the protocol from the manufacturer. An Illumina MiSeq instrument was used to sequence the TCRbeta libraries. Concerning the study's data processing: Once out-of-frame sequences had been removed, fewer than 2.5 million distinct TCRbeta sequences were left, which works out to an average of about 71,000 per individual. Two values were used to score each individual: the count of under 200 previously reported CMV-associated TCRbeta sequences and the total count of productive distinct TCRbeta sequences. A beta-binomial model was reimplemented in Python, and random forests from scikit-learn, run with default parameters, were trained on data from the US cohort. On the Belgian cohort, classifier performance was reported as the median AUC, along with percentile confidence intervals, across 10,000 bootstrap iterations. The source is immuneACCESS, and TCRdb retained only in-frame sequences with V and J called. Part of the clones is not carried over; for the studies checked, unresolved V genes explain less than half of this, and the remainder is unexplained. That table gives V, J and clone size, and the DNA gave D and trimming. For this sample the table gives tens of thousands of clones, of which roughly four fifths were detected only once. The ten largest clones add up to 0.82% of the sample.

This clone was observed a single time. Its cognate antigen has yet to be identified. No base qualities exist here, and no much larger clone lies one base off it. A FACSAria II was used to sort memory CD4+ T cells, defined as single viable CD3+CD4+CD8-CD45RO+ cells. To determine CMV serostatus, a Roche Elecsys assay was used that detects serum IgG against CMV pp150, pp28, p38 and p52. After the samples were thawed, total CD4+ T cells were enriched through positive selection using CD4 magnetic microbeads. The samples came from a different study that was designed specifically to examine the CD4+ T cell memory repertoire. Peripheral blood mononuclear cells were isolated and cryopreserved according to standard operating procedures, and serum was stored at -80 degrees C. Staining used CD3-PerCP (BW264/56), CD4-APC (RPA-T4), CD45RO-PE (UCHT1) and CD8-Pacific Orange (3B5) antibodies, with Sytox blue excluding non-viable cells.

Study-wide conclusions, independent of this receptor: The results were interpreted as suggesting that the CMV-associated TCR signature is mostly present in the CD4+ memory repertoire. Unlike the original study, which covered naive and memory CD4+ and CD8+ populations, the Belgian study sequenced only CD4+CD45RO+ memory cells. Among the 160 or so previously reported CMV-associated TCRbeta sequences, 67 showed up in the CD4+ memory repertoires, with each one found in between one and five individuals. On the Belgian cohort, the classifier built on the original framework reached a median bootstrapped AUC of almost 0.96, with a 95% CI of 0.76-1.00. For CMV serostatus prediction, a median bootstrapped AUC of roughly 0.94 was reached with the original framework, and a median bootstrapped AUC of roughly 0.9 was reached with a US-trained random forest.

In this chain, TRBV29-1 is recombined with TRBJ2-2; no D gene can be assigned with confidence. Sequencing used memory CD4+ T cells from blood. The receptor's source is an adult in good health and CMV-seronegative. Here is the DNA: TGCAGCGTTGACTCCCTGGGCGGGGAGCTGTTTTTT. Its product reads: CSVDSLGGELFF.